The clone carrying this T cell receptor beta chain was found a few times. Antigen: not known. This sample was included in a study of cytotoxic CD8 clonotypes in ibrutinib-treated CLL. General study points: Public clonotypes (which were uncommon) either contracted or remained stable on treatment.

Profiled with immunoSEQ multiplex PCR; TCRdb holds only in-frame clones, not every one. Of about 28,000 clones listed, roughly 60% are singletons. The sequencing here drew on PBMCs, taken before ibrutinib treatment. This receptor was obtained from a human donor with chronic lymphocytic leukemia.

The CDR3 DNA reads as TGTGCCAGCAGCGCCCTCCGGGACACTGAAGCTTTCTTT. It is translated as CASSALRDTEAFF. V gene TRBV2 combines with J gene TRBJ1-1; unclear D gene. V was shortened by 6 bases and J by 3 bases, with 11 bases between the two germline ends. The CDR3 loop spans 13 amino acids. Looked up from germline, CDR1 is SNHLY and CDR2 is FYNNEI.